The present T cell receptor (beta chain) was sequenced within a study of cytomegalovirus exposure and HLA in healthy donors. The junction had 5 bases not matched to a gene; V was cut back by 2 bases and J by 6 bases. This CDR3 is built from 13 residues. Germline V gene lookup returns CDR1 SGHDT and CDR2 YYEEEE. Points on this clone: Antigen unknown.

The PCR ran on 60 Vbeta and 13 Jbeta primers. Sequenced by immunoSEQ multiplex PCR; TCRdb stores in-frame clones only, minus some. Of approximately 120,000 clones listed, 10% are singletons. Findings of the study overall: Per a later analysis, about 15,000 TCR beta sequences showed association with HLA alleles at 0.05 false discovery rate. TCR beta sequences reportedly predicted most subjects' HLA-A and HLA-B alleles accurately. The authors confirmed in vitro that three CMV-associated chains were specific for CMV antigens.

Material for sequencing was PBMCs. The TCR comes from a woman aged 18-35 years in good health and CMV-seropositive. V usage is TRBV5-6 and J usage is TRBJ2-7; 7 bases match TRBD1. The DNA of the CDR3 is TGTGCCAGCAGCTTCGGGACAGCGGCCGAGCAGTACTTC. Translated: CASSFGTAAEQYF. Drawing the rest from reference TRBV5-6 and TRBJ2-7, the complete variable domain is DAGVTQSPTHLIKTRGQQVTLRCSPKSGHDTVSWYQQALGQGPQFIFQYYEEEERQRGNFPDRFSGHQFPNYSSELNVNALLLGDSALYLCASSFGTAAEQYFGPGTRLTVT.